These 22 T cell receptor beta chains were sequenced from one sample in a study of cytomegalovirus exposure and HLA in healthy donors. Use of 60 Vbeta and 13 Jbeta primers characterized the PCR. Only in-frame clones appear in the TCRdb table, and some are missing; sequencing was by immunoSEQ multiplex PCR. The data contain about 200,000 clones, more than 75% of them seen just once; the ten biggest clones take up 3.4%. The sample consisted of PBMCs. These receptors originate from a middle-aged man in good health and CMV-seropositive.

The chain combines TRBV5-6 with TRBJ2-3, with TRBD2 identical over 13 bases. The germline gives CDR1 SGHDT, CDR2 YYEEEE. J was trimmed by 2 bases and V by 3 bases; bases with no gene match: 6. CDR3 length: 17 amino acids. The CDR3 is CASSWGLAGSNTDTQYF. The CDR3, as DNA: TGTGCCAGCAGCTGGGGACTAGCGGGGAGTAACACAGATACGCAGTATTTT.

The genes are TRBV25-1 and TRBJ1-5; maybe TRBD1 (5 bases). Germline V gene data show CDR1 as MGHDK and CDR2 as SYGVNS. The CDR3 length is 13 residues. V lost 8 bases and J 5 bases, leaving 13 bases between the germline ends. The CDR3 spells CASRPRAYQPQHF. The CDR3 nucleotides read TGTGCCAGCCGGCCCAGGGCCTATCAGCCCCAGCATTTT.

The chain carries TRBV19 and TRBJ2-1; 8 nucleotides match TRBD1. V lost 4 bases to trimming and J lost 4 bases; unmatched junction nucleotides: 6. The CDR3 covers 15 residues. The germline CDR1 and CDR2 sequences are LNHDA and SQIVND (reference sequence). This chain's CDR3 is CASSRDRGPYNEQFF. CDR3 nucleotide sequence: TGTGCCAGTAGTAGAGACAGGGGCCCATACAATGAGCAGTTCTTC.

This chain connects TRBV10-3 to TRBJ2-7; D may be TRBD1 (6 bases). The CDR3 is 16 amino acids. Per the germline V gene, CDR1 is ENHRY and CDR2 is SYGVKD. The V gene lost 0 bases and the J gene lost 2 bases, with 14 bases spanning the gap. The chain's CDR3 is CAISESPGVITYEQYF. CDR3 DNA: TGTGCCATCAGTGAGTCTCCAGGGGTAATTACCTACGAGCAGTACTTC.

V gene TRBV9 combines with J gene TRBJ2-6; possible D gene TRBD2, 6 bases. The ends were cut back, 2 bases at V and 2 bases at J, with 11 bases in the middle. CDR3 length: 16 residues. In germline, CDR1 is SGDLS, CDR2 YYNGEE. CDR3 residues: CASSVGLQAGANVLTF. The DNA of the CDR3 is TGTGCCAGCAGCGTGGGACTCCAGGCTGGGGCCAACGTCCTGACTTTC. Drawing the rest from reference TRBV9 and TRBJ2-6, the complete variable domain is DSGVTQTPKHLITATGQRVTLRCSPRSGDLSVYWYQQSLDQGLQFLIQYYNGEERAKGNILERFSAQQFPDLHSELNLSSLELGDSALYFCASSVGLQAGANVLTFGAGSRLTVL.

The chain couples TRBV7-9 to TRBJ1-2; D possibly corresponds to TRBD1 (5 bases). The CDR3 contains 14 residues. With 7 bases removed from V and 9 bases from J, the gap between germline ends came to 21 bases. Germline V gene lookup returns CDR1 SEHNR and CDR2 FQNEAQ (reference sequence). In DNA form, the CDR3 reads TGTGCCAGCACCCTCGGGGGAGGCAGGGTCCGCTACACCTTC. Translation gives CASTLGGGRVRYTF.

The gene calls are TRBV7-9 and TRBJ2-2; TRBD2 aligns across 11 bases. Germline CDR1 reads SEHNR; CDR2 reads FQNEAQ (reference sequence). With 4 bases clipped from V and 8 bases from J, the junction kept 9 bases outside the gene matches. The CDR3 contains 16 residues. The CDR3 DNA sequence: TGTGCCAGCAGCTCCGGGACTAGCGGACCTACGGGGGAGCTGTTTTTT. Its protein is CASSSGTSGPTGELFF.

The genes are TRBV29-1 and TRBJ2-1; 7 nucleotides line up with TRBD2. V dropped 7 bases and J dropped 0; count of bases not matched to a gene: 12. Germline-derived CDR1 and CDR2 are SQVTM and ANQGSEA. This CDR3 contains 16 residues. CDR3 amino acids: CSAYGGISGSYNEQFF. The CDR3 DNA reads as TGCAGCGCTTACGGGGGGATCTCAGGCTCCTACAATGAGCAGTTCTTC.

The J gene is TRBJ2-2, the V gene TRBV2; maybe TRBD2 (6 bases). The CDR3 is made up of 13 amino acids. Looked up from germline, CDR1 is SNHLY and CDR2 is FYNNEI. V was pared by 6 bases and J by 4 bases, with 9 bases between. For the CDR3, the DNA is TGTGCCAGCAGATGGGGAGGCACCGGGGAGCTGTTTTTT. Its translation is CASRWGGTGELFF.

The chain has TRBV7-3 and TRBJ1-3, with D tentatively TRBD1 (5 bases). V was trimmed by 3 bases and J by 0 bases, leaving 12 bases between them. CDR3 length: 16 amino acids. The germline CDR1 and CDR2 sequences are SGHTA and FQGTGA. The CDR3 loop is CASSFIRVPSGNTIYF. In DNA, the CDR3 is TGTGCCAGCAGCTTTATCAGGGTCCCCTCTGGAAACACCATATATTTT.

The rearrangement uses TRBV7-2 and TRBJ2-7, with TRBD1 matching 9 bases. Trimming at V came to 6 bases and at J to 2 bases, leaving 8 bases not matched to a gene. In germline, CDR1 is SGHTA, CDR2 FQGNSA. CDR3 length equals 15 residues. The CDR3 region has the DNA TGTGCCAGCAGAATCACGGGACAGGGACCCTACGAGCAGTACTTC. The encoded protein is CASRITGQGPYEQYF.

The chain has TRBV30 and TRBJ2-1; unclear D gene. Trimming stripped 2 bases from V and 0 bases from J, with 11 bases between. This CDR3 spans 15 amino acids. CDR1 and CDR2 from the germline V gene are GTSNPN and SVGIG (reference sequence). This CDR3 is CAWSRASSSYNEQFF. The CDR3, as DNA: TGTGCCTGGAGTCGAGCGTCGAGCTCCTACAATGAGCAGTTCTTC.

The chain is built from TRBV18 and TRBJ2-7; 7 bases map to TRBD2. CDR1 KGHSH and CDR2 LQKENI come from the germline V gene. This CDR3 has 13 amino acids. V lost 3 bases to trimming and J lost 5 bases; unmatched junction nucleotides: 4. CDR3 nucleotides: TGTGCCAGCTCACCCTTACGGGAGGACGAGCAGTACTTC. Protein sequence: CASSPLREDEQYF.

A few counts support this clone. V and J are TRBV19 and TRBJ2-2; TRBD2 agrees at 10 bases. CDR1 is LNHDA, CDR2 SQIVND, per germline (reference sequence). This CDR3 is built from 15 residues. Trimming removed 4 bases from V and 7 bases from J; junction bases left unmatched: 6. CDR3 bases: TGTGCCAGTAGTAATAGCGGGGGGCATATCGGGGAGCTGTTTTTT. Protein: CASSNSGGHIGELFF.

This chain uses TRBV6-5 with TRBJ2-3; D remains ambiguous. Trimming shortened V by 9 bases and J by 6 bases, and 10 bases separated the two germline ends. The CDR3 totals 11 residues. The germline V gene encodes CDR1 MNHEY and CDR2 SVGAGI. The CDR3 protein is CASSVRDTQYF. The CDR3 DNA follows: TGTGCCAGTTCCGTTCGGGATACGCAGTATTTT.

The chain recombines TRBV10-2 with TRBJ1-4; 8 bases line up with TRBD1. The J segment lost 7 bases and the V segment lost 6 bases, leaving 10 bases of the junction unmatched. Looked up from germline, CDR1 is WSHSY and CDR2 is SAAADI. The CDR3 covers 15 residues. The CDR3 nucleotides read TGCGCCAGCAGAAACGGACAGGGAGGGGGTGAAAAACTGTTTTTT. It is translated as CASRNGQGGGEKLFF.

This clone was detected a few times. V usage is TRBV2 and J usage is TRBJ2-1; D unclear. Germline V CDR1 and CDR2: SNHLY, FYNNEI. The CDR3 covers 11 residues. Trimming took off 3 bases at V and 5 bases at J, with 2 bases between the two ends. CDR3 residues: CASSDNNEQFF. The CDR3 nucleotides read TGTGCCAGCAGTGACAACAATGAGCAGTTCTTC.

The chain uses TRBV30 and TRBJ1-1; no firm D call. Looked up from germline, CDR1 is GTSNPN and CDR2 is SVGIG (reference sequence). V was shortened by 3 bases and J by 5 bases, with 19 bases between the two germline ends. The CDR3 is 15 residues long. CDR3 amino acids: CAWSPNGNSGTEAFF. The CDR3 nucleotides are TGTGCCTGGAGCCCTAACGGAAACTCGGGAACTGAAGCTTTCTTT.

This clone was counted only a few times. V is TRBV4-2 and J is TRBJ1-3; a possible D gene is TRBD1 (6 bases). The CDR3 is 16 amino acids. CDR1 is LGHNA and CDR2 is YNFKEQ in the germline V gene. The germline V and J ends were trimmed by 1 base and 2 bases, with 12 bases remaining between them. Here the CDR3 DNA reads TGTGCCAGCAGCCAAGGGACAGCCGCGGCTGGAAACACCATATATTTT. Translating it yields CASSQGTAAAGNTIYF.

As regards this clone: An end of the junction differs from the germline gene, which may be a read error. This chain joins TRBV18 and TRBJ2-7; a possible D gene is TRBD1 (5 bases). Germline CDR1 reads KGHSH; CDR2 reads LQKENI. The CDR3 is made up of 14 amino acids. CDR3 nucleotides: TGTGCCAGCTCACCGGAACAGGAACCCTACGAACAGTACTTC. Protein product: CASSPEQEPYEQYF.

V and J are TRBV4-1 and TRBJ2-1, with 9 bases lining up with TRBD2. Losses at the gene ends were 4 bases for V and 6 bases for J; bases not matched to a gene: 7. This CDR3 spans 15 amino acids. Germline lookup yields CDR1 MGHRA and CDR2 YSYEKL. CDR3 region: CASSPVGLALNEQFF. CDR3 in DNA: TGCGCCAGCAGCCCAGTGGGACTAGCTCTCAATGAGCAGTTCTTC.

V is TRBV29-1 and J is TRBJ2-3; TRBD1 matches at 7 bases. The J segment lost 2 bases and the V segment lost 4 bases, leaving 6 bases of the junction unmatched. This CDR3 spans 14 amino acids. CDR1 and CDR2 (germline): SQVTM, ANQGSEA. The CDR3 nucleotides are TGCAGCGTTGCCCCGGGACAGAACACAGATACGCAGTATTTT. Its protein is CSVAPGQNTDTQYF.